The 11 T cell receptor beta chains below were found in one sample sequenced in a study of Ad26.COV2.S vaccination and SARS-CoV-2 variants. Regarding treatment: some 20 received Ad26.COV2.S at low or high dose, single or two shots; roughly five received placebo; per-sample allocation not given. On day 63 after the first injection, vaccine and placebo recipients gave samples. Generated by immunoSEQ multiplex PCR, the TCRdb table keeps only in-frame clones and is missing some. The sample has 410,000 or so clones, over 80% seen once. The sequences come from peripheral blood, collected in a trial of Ad26.COV2.S vaccine versus placebo. All receptors derive from a person aged 18-65 years who received the Ad26.COV2.S COVID-19 vaccine or a placebo.

The chain carries TRBV6-6 and TRBJ2-1, with 12 bases lining up with TRBD2. The CDR3 length is 16 residues. Trimming cost V 6 bases and J 8 bases; bases outside gene matches: 11. Germline loops: CDR1 MNHNY, CDR2 SVGAGI (reference sequence). CDR3 in DNA: TGTGCCAGCAGGTCCCTACTAGCGGGGGGTCTCTATGAGCAGTTCTTC. Translating it yields CASRSLLAGGLYEQFF.

J is TRBJ2-1 and V is TRBV6-5, with 7 bases fitting TRBD1. V dropped 3 bases and J dropped 6; count of bases not matched to a gene: 8. Germline-derived CDR1 and CDR2 are MNHEY and SVGAGI. CDR3 length equals 15 residues. In nucleotides, the CDR3 is TGTGCCAGCAGTTATAGAGCCCCAGGGGGCAATGAGCAGTTCTTC. Translated: CASSYRAPGGNEQFF.

This chain joins TRBV12-5 and TRBJ2-1, with D possibly matching TRBD2 (6 bases). V was clipped by 9 bases and J by 5 bases, with 17 bases between them. The CDR3 covers 14 residues. Per germline, CDR1 LGHNT and CDR2 FRNRAP. CDR3 DNA sequence: TGTGCTAGCGAATACGGGAGCCTAAACAATGAGCAGTTCTTC. This encodes CASEYGSLNNEQFF.

The rearrangement joins TRBV5-6 to TRBJ2-6, with 9 bases identical to TRBD1. Germline V gives CDR1 SGHDT, CDR2 YYEEEE. V lost 4 bases, J lost 4 bases, and 9 bases stayed unmatched. This CDR3 comprises 17 residues. CDR3 bases: TGTGCCAGCAGCCCCGGGACAGGGTTATCGGGGGCCAACGTCCTGACTTTC. This sequence encodes CASSPGTGLSGANVLTF.

The CDR3 spells CASRTTGTGYTDTQYF. Here the CDR3 DNA reads TGTGCCAGCAGGACAACGGGGACAGGTTACACAGATACGCAGTATTTT. The chain carries TRBV27 and TRBJ2-3; TRBD1 matches at 8 bases. The germline V gene has CDR1 MNHEY and CDR2 SMNVEV (reference sequence). The CDR3 has 16 residues. With V trimmed by 6 bases and J by 2 bases, 10 bases remained unmatched.

In the case of this clone: The sample has other DNA sequences that encode this CDR3 too. This sequence joins TRBV27 and TRBJ2-7, with D possibly TRBD1 on 5 matching bases. Germline V gene lookup returns CDR1 MNHEY and CDR2 SMNVEV (reference sequence). Trimming left V 2 bases short and J 2 bases short, with 7 bases between. This CDR3 is built from 13 residues. The CDR3 sequence is CASSLRRAYEQYF. The DNA of the CDR3 is TGTGCCAGCAGTTTACGCAGGGCCTACGAGCAGTACTTC.

The table lists this clone with a few counts. V and J are TRBV5-1 and TRBJ1-2; no definite D call. The CDR3 contains 12 residues. Germline-derived CDR1 and CDR2 are SGHRS and YFSETQ. The V and J ends lost 4 bases and 7 bases respectively, with 11 bases between them. The CDR3 DNA reads TGCGCCAGCAGCCTGCAGGAGGGTGGCTACACCTTC. Amino acid sequence: CASSLQEGGYTF.

V gene TRBV5-3 combines with J gene TRBJ1-5, with D possibly being TRBD1 (5 bases). Being an ORF, TRBV5-3 has a function that is uncertain. Trimming took 3 bases from V and 7 from J, leaving 20 bases between them. The CDR3 covers 16 residues. CDR3 region: CARSSSGGKGRQPQHF. CDR3 in DNA: TGTGCCAGAAGCTCCTCGGGGGGGAAGGGCCGGCAGCCCCAGCATTTT.

The rearrangement joins TRBV10-3 to TRBJ2-7, with 11 bases aligning to TRBD2. Losses at the gene ends were 4 bases for V and 4 bases for J; bases not matched to a gene: 6. The V gene's germline CDR1 is ENHRY and CDR2 SYGVKD. This CDR3 comprises 15 residues. Here the CDR3 reads CAISGLAGGSYEQYF. The DNA of the CDR3 is TGTGCCATCAGTGGGCTAGCGGGGGGTTCGTACGAGCAGTACTTC.

This chain links TRBV4-1 with TRBJ1-4, with 7 bases aligning to TRBD1. J lost 7 bases, V lost 3 bases, and 8 bases had no gene match. This CDR3 comprises 15 residues. Germline V gives CDR1 MGHRA, CDR2 YSYEKL. In nucleotides, the CDR3 is TGCGCCAGCAGCCACGACAGGGTCGACGGTGAAAAACTGTTTTTT. This gives the protein CASSHDRVDGEKLFF.

The chain uses TRBV6-5 and TRBJ1-1; D remains unclear. The CDR3 totals 14 residues. The germline V gene has CDR1 MNHEY and CDR2 SVGAGI. V lost 2 bases and J 0 bases, leaving 7 bases between the germline ends. As DNA, the CDR3 is TGTGCCAGCAGTTACGACACAGTGAACACTGAAGCTTTCTTT. As protein: CASSYDTVNTEAFF.